A selection of T cell receptor beta chains follows, all from one sample in a study of Ad26.COV2.S vaccination and SARS-CoV-2 variants. Only in-frame clones appear in the TCRdb table, and some are missing; sequencing was by immunoSEQ multiplex PCR. In the table there are about 330,000 clones, under 90% of which are singletons. Here the sequenced sample was peripheral blood, taken in a trial of Ad26.COV2.S vaccine versus placebo. These receptor sequences come from a person between 18 and 59 years old who received the Ad26.COV2.S COVID-19 vaccine or a placebo. CDR3s include the opening cysteine and the closing phenylalanine or tryptophan.

CDR3aa,j_gene,v_gene
CASSQPNTDTQYF,TRBJ2-3,TRBV7-9
CSVEARVYNEQFF,TRBJ2-1,TRBV29-1
CASSIGVRGRANYGYTF,TRBJ1-2,TRBV19
CAIRGTGARYSSYNEQFF,TRBJ2-1,TRBV10-3
CAISDGPHGQYF,TRBJ2-3,TRBV10-3
CASSQGQGPGQPQHF,TRBJ1-5,TRBV4-3
CASSIGEENTEAFF,TRBJ1-1,TRBV19
CASSLYWDRDGYTF,TRBJ1-2,TRBV27
CASSTRDTGLAGGKMTTGELFF,TRBJ2-2,TRBV9
CASSSPRGQGDYGYTF,TRBJ1-2,TRBV7-2
CASTKTGTGDGGYTF,TRBJ1-2,TRBV2
CASSTGYQPQHF,TRBJ1-5,TRBV19
CASSPGRLYNEQFF,TRBJ2-1,TRBV11-3
CASSAPPGLADLTDTQYF,TRBJ2-3,TRBV6-1
CASSRTGLAGGGYNEQFF,TRBJ2-1,TRBV4-3
CASSLTRANYGYTF,TRBJ1-2,TRBV5-1
CASRVLEGNGELFF,TRBJ2-2,TRBV2
CASSPTYGQTNYGYTF,TRBJ1-2,TRBV4-2
CASRVQGPYNEKLFF,TRBJ1-4,TRBV25-1
CASSPRRGGIQETQYF,TRBJ2-5,TRBV18
CASSSGTLDPADEKLFF,TRBJ1-4,TRBV19
CSVEDSGTGNRKTNVLTF,TRBJ2-6,TRBV29-1
CASSLTGRFGNTIYF,TRBJ1-3,TRBV13
CASSYGTEAFF,TRBJ1-1,TRBV7-8
CASSENPTLGHPLCEAFF,TRBJ1-1,TRBV25-1
CAWSVDSTSDTQYF,TRBJ2-3,TRBV30
CASSLRETQYF,TRBJ2-5,TRBV5-1
CASSLSRGSNYGYTF,TRBJ1-2,TRBV27
CASSPVAGAPADTQYF,TRBJ2-3,TRBV5-4
CASGLGSSGNTIYF,TRBJ1-3,TRBV12-5
CASRTGSSYNSPLHF,TRBJ1-6,TRBV27
CASSSSVDSNTQYF,TRBJ2-3,TRBV7-3
CASTSRGGDNQPQHF,TRBJ1-5,TRBV6-5
CASSQGAGEVIEAFF,TRBJ1-1,TRBV4-1
CASSPPGRANTGELFF,TRBJ2-2,TRBV18
CASRPGSGVNTEAFF,TRBJ1-1,TRBV7-2
CASTKGVYGYTF,TRBJ1-2,TRBV3-1/TRBV3-2
CATSREQGVTEAFF,TRBJ1-1,TRBV15
CASKPGPGNTEAFF,TRBJ1-1,TRBV27
CASGGYTF,TRBJ1-2,TRBV19
CASSLVSGVGYTF,TRBJ1-2,TRBV11-3
CATGIPPYNEQFF,TRBJ2-1,TRBV28